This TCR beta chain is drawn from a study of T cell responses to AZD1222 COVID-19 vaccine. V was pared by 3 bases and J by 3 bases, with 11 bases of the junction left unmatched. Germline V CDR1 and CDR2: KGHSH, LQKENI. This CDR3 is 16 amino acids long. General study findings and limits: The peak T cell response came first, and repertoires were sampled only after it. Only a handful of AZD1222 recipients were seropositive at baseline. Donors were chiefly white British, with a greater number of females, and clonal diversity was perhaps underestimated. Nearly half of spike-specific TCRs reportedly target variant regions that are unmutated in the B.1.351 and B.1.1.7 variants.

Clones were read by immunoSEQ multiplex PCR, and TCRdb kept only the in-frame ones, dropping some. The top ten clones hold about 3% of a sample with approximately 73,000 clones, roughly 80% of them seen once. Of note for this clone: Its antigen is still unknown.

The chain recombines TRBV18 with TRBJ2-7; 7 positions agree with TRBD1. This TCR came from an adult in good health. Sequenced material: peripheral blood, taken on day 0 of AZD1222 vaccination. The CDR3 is CASSPNSGTAHYEQYF. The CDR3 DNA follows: TGTGCCAGCTCACCCAATTCCGGGACAGCCCACTACGAGCAGTACTTC.